The source of this T cell receptor beta chain is a study of early T cells in non-severe SARS-CoV-2 infection. CDR3 length: 14 residues. Germline CDR1 and CDR2: LGHNA and YNFKEQ. With 3 bases removed from V and 9 bases from J, the gap between germline ends came to 15 bases. TCRdb reprocessed the 5' RACE reads with MiXCR, giving one entry per CDR3 protein. The sample shows around 33,000 distinct CDR3 sequences, approximately 4.6% of them seen only once. This clonotype was seen ten or more times. The sequenced sample was whole blood. The origin of this receptor is an adult who was a healthcare worker with PCR-confirmed SARS-CoV-2 infection or an uninfected control (not recorded which). The chain employs TRBV4-2 and TRBJ2-1, with D possibly called TRBD1 or TRBD2 (6 bases each). CDR3 amino acids: CASSQGAGWGEQFF. In nucleotides, the CDR3 is TGTGCCAGCAGCCAGGGGGCGGGGTGGGGTGAGCAGTTCTTC.